One sample yielded the 10 T cell receptor beta chains listed below, sequenced in a study of beta chain features in type 1 diabetes. What was sequenced were expressed TCRB transcripts, since all of the isolated RNA had been reverse transcribed. Clones were read by immunoSEQ multiplex PCR, and TCRdb kept only the in-frame ones, dropping some. The sample records under 400,000 clones, about 20% being singletons. The specimen sequenced was naive CD4+ T cells from blood. The receptors shown here come from a woman aged 18-30 years in good health.

This clone appeared a few times. V is TRBV7-2 and J is TRBJ2-7; 8 bases line up with TRBD2. The CDR3 is 14 amino acids. The ends lost 5 bases at V and 2 bases at J; junction bases unmatched: 5. The germline CDR1 and CDR2 sequences are SGHTA and FQGNSA. CDR3 sequence reads: CASSPGTRAYEQYF. Written as DNA, the CDR3 is TGTGCCAGCAGCCCTGGGACTAGGGCCTACGAGCAGTACTTC. The whole variable domain, filled in from reference TRBV7-2 and TRBJ2-7, reads GAGVSQSPSNKVTEKGKDVELRCDPISGHTALYWYRQSLGQGLEFLIYFQGNSAPDKSGLPSDRFSAERTGGSVSTLTIQRTQQEDSAVYLCASSPGTRAYEQYFGPGTRLTVT.

The chain uses TRBV9 and TRBJ1-3, with D unclear. Trimming took 0 bases from V and 0 from J, leaving 13 bases between them. CDR3 length equals 17 residues. Germline CDR1 and CDR2: SGDLS and YYNGEE. The CDR3 DNA follows: TGTGCCAGCAGCGTAGAGAGTACAGCCAGCTCTGGAAACACCATATATTTT. Translating it yields CASSVESTASSGNTIYF.

V gene TRBV18 combines with J gene TRBJ2-4; TRBD1 might be the D (6 bases). The germline V gene has CDR1 KGHSH and CDR2 LQKENI. The CDR3 totals 16 residues. Trimming stripped 4 bases from V and 0 bases from J, with 13 bases between. The DNA for the CDR3 is TGTGCCAGCTCACGGGACACCCAACTAGCCAAAAACATTCAGTACTTC. This sequence encodes CASSRDTQLAKNIQYF.

The chain joins TRBV10-3 to TRBJ2-1; 8 bases agree with TRBD1. Trimming at V came to 5 bases and at J to 8 bases, leaving 8 bases not matched to a gene. Germline V lookup: CDR1 ENHRY, CDR2 SYGVKD. The CDR3 runs to 14 residues. CDR3 bases: TGTGCCATCAGTCCCGGACAGGGTAGGGATGAGCAGTTCTTC. Translation gives CAISPGQGRDEQFF.

The chain recombines TRBV18 with TRBJ1-1; the match to TRBD1 covers 10 bases. CDR3 size: 18 residues. With V trimmed by 0 bases and J by 4 bases, 11 bases remained unmatched. The germline V gene has CDR1 KGHSH and CDR2 LQKENI. This chain's CDR3 is CASSPPGTGVNLGTEAFF. CDR3 DNA sequence: TGTGCCAGCTCACCACCTGGGACAGGGGTAAACTTAGGCACTGAAGCTTTCTTT.

This clone was counted a few times. V usage is TRBV5-1 and J usage is TRBJ2-5; tentative D call: TRBD1 (6 bases). The CDR3 spans 13 residues. Germline CDR1 reads SGHRS; CDR2 reads YFSETQ. Trimming took off 7 bases at V and 5 bases at J, with 15 bases between the two ends. The CDR3 reads CASGERTEETQYF. CDR3 nucleotides: TGCGCCAGCGGGGAAAGGACAGAGGAGACCCAGTACTTC. Supplemented by reference TRBV5-1 and TRBJ2-5, the full variable domain reads KAGVTQTPRYLIKTRGQQVTLSCSPISGHRSVSWYQQTPGQGLQFLFEYFSETQRNKGNFPGRFSGRQFSNSRSEMNVSTLELGDSALYLCASGERTEETQYFGPGTRLLVL.

The chain employs TRBV2 and TRBJ1-4; 7 positions agree with TRBD1. The germline gives CDR1 SNHLY, CDR2 FYNNEI. This CDR3 comprises 15 residues. J was trimmed by 0 bases and V by 7 bases; bases with no gene match: 5. CDR3 DNA: TGTGCCAGCAACAGGGGCAGAGCAACTAATGAAAAACTGTTTTTT. This codes for CASNRGRATNEKLFF. Variable domain in full (rest from reference TRBV2 and TRBJ1-4): EPEVTQTPSHQVTQMGQEVILRCVPISNHLYFYWYRQILGQKVEFLVSFYNNEISEKSEIFDDQFSVERPDGSNFTLKIRSTKLEDSAMYFCASNRGRATNEKLFFGSGTQLSVL.

V is TRBV9 and J is TRBJ2-1, with 7 bases fitting TRBD1. The germline CDR1 and CDR2 sequences are SGDLS and YYNGEE. After removal of 3 bases from V and 7 bases from J, the junction contained 16 bases not matched to a gene. The CDR3 extends over 17 amino acids. The CDR3 sequence: CASSAQGGAGSRNEQFF. The CDR3 bases are TGTGCCAGCAGCGCGCAAGGGGGCGCCGGATCTCGGAATGAGCAGTTCTTC.

This clone showed up just a few times. This chain connects TRBV29-1 to TRBJ2-5; D uncertain. V was trimmed by 3 bases and J by 2 bases, leaving 10 bases between them. Germline assignment: CDR1 SQVTM and CDR2 ANQGSEA. This CDR3 is built from 13 residues. The CDR3 region is CSVDGGLQETQYF. The DNA for the CDR3 is TGCAGCGTTGACGGCGGTCTACAAGAGACCCAGTACTTC.

This clone came up a few times. V gene TRBV6-5 combines with J gene TRBJ2-4; D is ambiguous. The CDR3 has 14 residues. V lost 0 bases to trimming and J lost 8 bases, with 11 bases between them. Germline assignment: CDR1 MNHEY and CDR2 SVGAGI. As DNA, the CDR3 is TGTGCCAGCAGTTACTCAGAGGTCTTGGACATTCAGTACTTC. Its protein is CASSYSEVLDIQYF.